This T cell receptor (beta chain) was documented in a study of breast tumors, draining lymph nodes, adjacent tissues. Study-wide points: Most tumor T cells seemingly derive from lymph node, then expand in tumor.

This clonotype was seen a few times. Its antigen is currently unknown. Axillary draining lymph nodes of breast cancer patients supplied the node samples. One entry per CDR3 protein results from TCRdb running MiXCR on the multiplex PCR reads. Among approximately 250,000 distinct CDR3 sequences listed, less than 40% were seen once. Input material: axillary lymph node tissue. This TCR derives from a female donor with breast cancer. Some clones in this sample may be carry-over from other donors' samples.

CDR3 loop: CASSKTGGRGNQPQHF. The CDR3, as DNA: TGTGCCAGCAGTAAAACAGGGGGCCGGGGCAATCAGCCCCAGCATTTT. The V call is TRBV6-1, the J call TRBJ1-5, with 9 bases matching TRBD1. This CDR3 region has 16 residues. J gave up 2 bases and V 5 bases, and 7 bases lay outside the gene matches. The germline V gene has CDR1 MNHNS and CDR2 SASEGT.